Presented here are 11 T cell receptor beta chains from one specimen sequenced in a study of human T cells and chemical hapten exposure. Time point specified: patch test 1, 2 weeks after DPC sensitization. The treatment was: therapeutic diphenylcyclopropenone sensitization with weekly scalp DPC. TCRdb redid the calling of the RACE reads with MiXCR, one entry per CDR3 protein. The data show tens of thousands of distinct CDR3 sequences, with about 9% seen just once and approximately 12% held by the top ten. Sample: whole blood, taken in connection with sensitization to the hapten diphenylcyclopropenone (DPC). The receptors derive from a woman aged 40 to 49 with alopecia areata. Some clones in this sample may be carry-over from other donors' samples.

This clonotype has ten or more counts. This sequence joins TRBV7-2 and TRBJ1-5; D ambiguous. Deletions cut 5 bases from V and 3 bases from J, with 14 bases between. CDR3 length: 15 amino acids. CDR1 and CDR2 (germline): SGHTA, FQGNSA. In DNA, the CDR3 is TGTGCCAGCAGCAGGCAAAAGGGTGACAATCAGCCCCAGCATTTT. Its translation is CASSRQKGDNQPQHF.

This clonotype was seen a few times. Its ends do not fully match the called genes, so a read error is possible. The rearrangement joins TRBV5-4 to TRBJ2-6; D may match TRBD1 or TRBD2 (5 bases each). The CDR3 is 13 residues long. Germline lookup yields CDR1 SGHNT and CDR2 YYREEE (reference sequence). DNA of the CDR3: TGTGCCAGCAGAGGTACCGGGGCCAACGTCCTGGCTTTC. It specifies CASRGTGANVLAF. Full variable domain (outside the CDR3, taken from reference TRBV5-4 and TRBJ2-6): ETGVTQSPTHLIKTRGQQVTLRCSSQSGHNTVSWYQQALGQGPQFIFQYYREEENGRGNFPPRFSGLQFPNYSSELNVNALELDDSALYLCASRGTGANVLAFGAGSRLTVL.

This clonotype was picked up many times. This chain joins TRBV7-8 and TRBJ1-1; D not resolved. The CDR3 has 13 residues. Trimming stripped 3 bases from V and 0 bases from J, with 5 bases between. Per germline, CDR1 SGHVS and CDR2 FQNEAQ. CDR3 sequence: CASSFSVNTEAFF. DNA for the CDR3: TGTGCCAGCAGCTTCTCGGTGAACACTGAAGCTTTCTTT.

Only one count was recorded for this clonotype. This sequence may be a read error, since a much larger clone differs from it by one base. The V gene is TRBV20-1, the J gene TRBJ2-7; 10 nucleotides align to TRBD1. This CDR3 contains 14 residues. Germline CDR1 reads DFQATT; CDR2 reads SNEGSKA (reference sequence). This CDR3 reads CSTRRTGGDYEQYF. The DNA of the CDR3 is TGCAGTACTAGAAGGACAGGGGGAGATTACGAGCAGTACTTC.

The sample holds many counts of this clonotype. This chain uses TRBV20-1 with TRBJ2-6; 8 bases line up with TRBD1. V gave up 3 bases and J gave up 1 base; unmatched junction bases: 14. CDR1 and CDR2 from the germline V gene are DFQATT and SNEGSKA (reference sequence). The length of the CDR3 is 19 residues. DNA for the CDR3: TGCAGTGCTAGCGGGCCCGGGACAGGCCTTTTTTCTGGGGCCAACGTCCTGACTTTC. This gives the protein CSASGPGTGLFSGANVLTF.

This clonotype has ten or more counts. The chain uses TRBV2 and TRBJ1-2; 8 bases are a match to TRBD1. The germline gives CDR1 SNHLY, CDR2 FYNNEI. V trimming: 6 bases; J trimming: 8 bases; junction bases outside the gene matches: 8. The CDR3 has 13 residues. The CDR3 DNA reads TGTGCCAGCAGGGCATCAGGGGGCTTGGGCTACACCTTC. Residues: CASRASGGLGYTF.

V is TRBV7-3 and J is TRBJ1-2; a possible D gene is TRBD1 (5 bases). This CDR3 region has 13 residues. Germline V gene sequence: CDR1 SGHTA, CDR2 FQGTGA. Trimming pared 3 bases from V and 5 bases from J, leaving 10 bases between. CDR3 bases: TGTGCCAGCAGCTTGAACCAGGGTTATGGCTACACCTTC. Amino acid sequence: CASSLNQGYGYTF.

The CDR3 DNA is TGTGCCAGCGGGACTCGGGACACAACTAGCACAGATACGCAGTATTTT. Its protein product is CASGTRDTTSTDTQYF. V is TRBV28 and J is TRBJ2-3, with D perhaps matching TRBD1 or TRBD2 (6 bases each). This CDR3 has 16 residues. With 8 bases removed from V and 0 bases from J, the gap between germline ends came to 18 bases. Germline values: CDR1 MDHEN, CDR2 SYDVKM.

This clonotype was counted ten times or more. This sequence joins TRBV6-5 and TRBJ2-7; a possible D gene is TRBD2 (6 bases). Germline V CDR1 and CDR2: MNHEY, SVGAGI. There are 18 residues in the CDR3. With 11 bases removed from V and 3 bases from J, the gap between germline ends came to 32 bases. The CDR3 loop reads CAGAHVLAARRVDYEQYF. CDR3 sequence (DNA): TGTGCCGGAGCGCACGTGTTGGCCGCAAGGAGGGTTGACTACGAGCAGTACTTC.

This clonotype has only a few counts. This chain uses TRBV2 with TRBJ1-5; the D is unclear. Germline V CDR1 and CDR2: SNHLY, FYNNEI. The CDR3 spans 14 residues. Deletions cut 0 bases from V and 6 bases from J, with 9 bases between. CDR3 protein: CASSEAAGTQPQHF. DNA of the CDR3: TGTGCCAGCAGTGAAGCGGCGGGCACTCAGCCCCAGCATTTT.

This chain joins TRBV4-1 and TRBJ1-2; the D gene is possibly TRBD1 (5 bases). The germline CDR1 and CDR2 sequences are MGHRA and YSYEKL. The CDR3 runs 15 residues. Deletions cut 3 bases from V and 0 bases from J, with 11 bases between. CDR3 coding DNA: TGCGCCAGCAGCCACGACAGAAGATCTAACTATGGCTACACCTTC. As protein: CASSHDRRSNYGYTF.